These T cell receptor beta chains were read from a single sample in a study of post-analysis software for immune sequencing data. TCRdb reprocessed the PCR reads with MiXCR, giving one entry per CDR3 protein. The sample consists of a few hundred thousand distinct CDR3 sequences, roughly 45% of them appearing once. The sequencing input was blood. The receptor source for this set is a girl aged 10-17 years with multiple sclerosis. Both conserved end residues are part of each CDR3. Each record gives: J gene, D gene, clone size, V gene, CDR3 DNA, CDR3 protein. The D gene is left open where the match is weak. Some rows have no size entry. The others give once, few or many, or a class for an expanded clone.

TRBJ2-1 NA NA TRBV6-2/TRBV6-3 TGTGCCAGCAGTTATCTCCACAATGAGCAGTTCTTC CASSYLHNEQFF
TRBJ2-3 NA few TRBV6-5 TGTGCCAGCAGTCCTGCCGTACGGGGCCCAGATACGCAGTATTTT CASSPAVRGPDTQYF
TRBJ2-1 TRBD1 NA TRBV6-5 TGTGCCAGCAGTTACTCGACAGGGAAGGTCAATGAGCAGTTCTTC CASSYSTGKVNEQFF
TRBJ1-4 NA NA TRBV25-1 TGTGCCAGCAGTGAATTTCGGAGGCAGACTGAAAAACTGTTTTTT CASSEFRRQTEKLFF
TRBJ1-5 TRBD1 NA TRBV12-3/TRBV12-4 TGTGCCAGCAGTCGGACAGGGGGCGAGGACCAGCCCCAGCATTTT CASSRTGGEDQPQHF
TRBJ2-1 TRBD2 NA TRBV29-1 TGCAGCGTTGAACTGGTGACTAGCGTTTACAATGAGCAGTTCTTC CSVELVTSVYNEQFF
TRBJ2-1 TRBD1 NA TRBV7-2 TGTGCCAGCAGCTTAAACAGGGGTAATGAGCAGTTCTTC CASSLNRGNEQFF
TRBJ2-5 TRBD2 NA TRBV15 TGTGCCACCAACAGAGATCTAGCGGGAGGGCCGTGGTCAGAGACCCAGTACTTC CATNRDLAGGPWSETQYF
TRBJ2-5 TRBD2 NA TRBV29-1 TGCAGCGTTGGTCCGACTAGCGGGAGAGTTCAAGAGACCCAGTACTTC CSVGPTSGRVQETQYF
TRBJ2-7 NA few TRBV6-5 TGTGCCAGCAGTTACTCGTGGCAAACATCCGGCGAGCAGTACTTC CASSYSWQTSGEQYF
TRBJ2-1 NA few TRBV12-3/TRBV12-4 TGTGCCAGCAGTTTAGGCGACCGGACCCCATGGGGCAATGAGCAGTTCTTC CASSLGDRTPWGNEQFF
TRBJ2-7 NA NA TRBV7-2 TGTGCCAGCAGCTTAGCTCCCAGATTATACGAGCAGTACTTC CASSLAPRLYEQYF
TRBJ2-7 TRBD2 NA TRBV28 TGTGCCAGCAGTTTCTCCGGGAGGTCTTTCTCCTACGAGCAGTACTTC CASSFSGRSFSYEQYF
TRBJ1-4 NA NA TRBV10-2 TGCGCCAGCAGTGAGGAAGGGGGTTTGGAAAAACTGTTTTTT CASSEEGGLEKLFF
TRBJ1-2 NA NA TRBV28 TGTGCCAGCAGCCGATCAGGACCTAACTATGGCTACACCTTC CASSRSGPNYGYTF
TRBJ2-1 NA NA TRBV7-2 TGTGCCAGCAGCGGGGAGGTTAGGGATGAGCAGTTCTTC CASSGEVRDEQFF
TRBJ2-1 NA NA TRBV5-4 TGTGCCAGCAGCCGGGCCCCTGCAGGTGAGCAGTTCTTC CASSRAPAGEQFF
TRBJ2-1 TRBD2 NA TRBV20-1 TGCAGTGCTAGACATTTCCGACTAGCGGGTGCGGGCAGTGAGCAGTTCTTC CSARHFRLAGAGSEQFF
TRBJ2-1 TRBD2 NA TRBV6-5 TGTGCCAGCAGTTACTCCCGGACTAGCGGAGCCTACAATGAGCAGTTCTTC CASSYSRTSGAYNEQFF
TRBJ2-6 NA few TRBV5-1 TGCGCCAGCAGCGCCTCAGGGCCCTCTGGGGCCAACGTCCTGACTTTC CASSASGPSGANVLTF
TRBJ2-7 NA NA TRBV20-1 TGCAGTGCTAGAACGGGGGCAGGGAGCTCCTACGAGCAGTACTTC CSARTGAGSSYEQYF
TRBJ2-5 TRBD2 once TRBV7-3 TGTGCCAGCAGCTTCAGAGCGGGAGCGACTAACAAGCAGTACTTC CASSFRAGATNKQYF
TRBJ2-7 NA NA TRBV28 TGTGCCAGCAGTTTCGGAGGGAGAATCTACGAGCAGTACTTC CASSFGGRIYEQYF
TRBJ1-5 NA few TRBV20-1 TGCAGTGCTAGAGTGGCGGGGCTAAGCAATCAGCCCCAGCATTTT CSARVAGLSNQPQHF
TRBJ2-7 NA NA TRBV29-1 TGCAGCGTTGAGAAGGGGGTTGACTCCTACGAGCAGTACTTC CSVEKGVDSYEQYF